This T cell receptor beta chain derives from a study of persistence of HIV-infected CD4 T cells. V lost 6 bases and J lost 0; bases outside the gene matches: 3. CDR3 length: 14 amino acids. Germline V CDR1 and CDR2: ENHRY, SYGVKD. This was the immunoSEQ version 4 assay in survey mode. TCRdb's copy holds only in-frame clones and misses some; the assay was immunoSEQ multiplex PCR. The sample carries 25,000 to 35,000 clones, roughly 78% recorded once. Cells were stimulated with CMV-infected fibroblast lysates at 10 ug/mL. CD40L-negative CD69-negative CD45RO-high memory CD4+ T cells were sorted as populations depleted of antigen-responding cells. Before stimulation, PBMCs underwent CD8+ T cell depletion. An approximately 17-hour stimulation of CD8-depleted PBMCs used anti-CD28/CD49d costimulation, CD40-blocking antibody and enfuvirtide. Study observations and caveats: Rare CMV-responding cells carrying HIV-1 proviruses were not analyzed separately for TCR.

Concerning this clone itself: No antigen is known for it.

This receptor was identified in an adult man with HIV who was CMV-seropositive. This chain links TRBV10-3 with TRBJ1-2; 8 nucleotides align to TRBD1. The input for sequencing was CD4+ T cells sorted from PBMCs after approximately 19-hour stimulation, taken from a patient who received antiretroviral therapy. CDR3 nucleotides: TGTGCCATCAGCGGGACAGGTTCTAACTATGGCTACACCTTC. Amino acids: CAISGTGSNYGYTF.